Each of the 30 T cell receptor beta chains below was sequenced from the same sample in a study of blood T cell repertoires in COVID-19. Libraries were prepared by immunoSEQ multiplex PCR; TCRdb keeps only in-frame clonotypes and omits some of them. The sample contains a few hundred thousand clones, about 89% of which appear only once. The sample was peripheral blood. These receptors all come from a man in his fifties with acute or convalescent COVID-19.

CDR3 region: CASSKAGAGYTF. The DNA of the CDR3 is TGTGCCAGCTCAAAGGCGGGTGCTGGCTACACCTTC. V usage is TRBV18 and J usage is TRBJ1-2; unclear D gene. The CDR3 is made up of 12 amino acids. V lost 5 bases, J lost 7 bases, and 11 bases lay in between. CDR1 KGHSH and CDR2 LQKENI come from the germline V gene.

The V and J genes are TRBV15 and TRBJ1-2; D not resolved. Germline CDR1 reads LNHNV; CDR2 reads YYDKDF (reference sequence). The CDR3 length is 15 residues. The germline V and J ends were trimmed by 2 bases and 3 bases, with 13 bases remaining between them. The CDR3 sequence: CATSRLVTGDYGYTF. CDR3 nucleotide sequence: TGTGCCACCAGCAGATTGGTAACCGGTGACTATGGCTACACCTTC.

CDR3 sequence reads: CASSDPSRGDTGELFF. In DNA form, the CDR3 reads TGTGCCAGCAGCGACCCTTCCCGGGGAGACACCGGGGAGCTGTTTTTT. This rearrangement joins TRBV11-3 to TRBJ2-2; a weak D match, TRBD2 (5 bases). The CDR3 is 16 amino acids. V was clipped by 5 bases and J by 3 bases, with 16 bases between them. Germline CDR1 reads SGHNT; CDR2 reads YENEEA.

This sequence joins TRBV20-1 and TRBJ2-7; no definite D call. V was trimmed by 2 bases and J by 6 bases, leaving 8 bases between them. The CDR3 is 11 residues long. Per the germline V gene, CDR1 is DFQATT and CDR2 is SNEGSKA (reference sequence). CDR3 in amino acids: CSARLSVEQYF. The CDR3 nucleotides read TGCAGTGCTAGATTAAGCGTCGAGCAGTACTTC.

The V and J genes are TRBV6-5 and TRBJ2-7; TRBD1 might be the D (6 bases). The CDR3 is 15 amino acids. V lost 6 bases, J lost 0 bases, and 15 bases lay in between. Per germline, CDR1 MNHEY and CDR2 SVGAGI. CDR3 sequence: CASRPGHDFSYEQYF. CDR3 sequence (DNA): TGTGCCAGCAGGCCGGGACATGACTTCTCCTACGAGCAGTACTTC.

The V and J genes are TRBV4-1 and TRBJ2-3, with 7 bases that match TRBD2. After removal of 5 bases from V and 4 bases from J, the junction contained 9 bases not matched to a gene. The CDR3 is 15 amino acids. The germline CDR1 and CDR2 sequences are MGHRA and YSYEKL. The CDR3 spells CASSTWAGDADTQYF. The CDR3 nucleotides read TGCGCCAGCAGCACCTGGGCGGGGGACGCAGATACGCAGTATTTT.

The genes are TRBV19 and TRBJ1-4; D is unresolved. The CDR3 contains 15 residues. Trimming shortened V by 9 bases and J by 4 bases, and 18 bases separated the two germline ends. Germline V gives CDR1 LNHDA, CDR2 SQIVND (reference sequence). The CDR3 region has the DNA TGTGCCAGCTCCGTGGAGGTTTGGGGTAATGAAAAACTGTTTTTT. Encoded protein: CASSVEVWGNEKLFF.

The CDR3 sequence is CASSPGLDSGNTIYF. In DNA, the CDR3 is TGTGCCAGCTCCCCCGGACTGGACTCTGGAAACACCATATATTTT. This chain joins TRBV18 and TRBJ1-3, with no clear D. The germline CDR1 and CDR2 sequences are KGHSH and LQKENI. V gave up 6 bases and J gave up 0 bases, with 12 bases separating them. This CDR3 comprises 15 residues.

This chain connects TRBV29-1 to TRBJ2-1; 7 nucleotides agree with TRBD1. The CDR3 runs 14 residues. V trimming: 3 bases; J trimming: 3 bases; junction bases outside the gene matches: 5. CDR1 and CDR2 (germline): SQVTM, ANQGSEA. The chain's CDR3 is CSVEEHRGYNEQFF. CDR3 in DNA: TGCAGCGTTGAGGAACACAGGGGCTACAATGAGCAGTTCTTC.

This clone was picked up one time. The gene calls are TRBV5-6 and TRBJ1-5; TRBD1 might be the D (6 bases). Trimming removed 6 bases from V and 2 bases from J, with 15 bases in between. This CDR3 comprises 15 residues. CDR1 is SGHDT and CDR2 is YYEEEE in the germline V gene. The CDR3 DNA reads TGTGCCAGCACCTACACAGGGTCGGGCAATCAGCCCCAGCATTTT. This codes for CASTYTGSGNQPQHF.

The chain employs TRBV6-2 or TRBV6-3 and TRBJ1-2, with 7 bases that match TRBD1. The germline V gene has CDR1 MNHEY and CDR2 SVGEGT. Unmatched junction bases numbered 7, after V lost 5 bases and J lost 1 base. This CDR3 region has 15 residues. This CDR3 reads CASSDSRDSNYGYTF. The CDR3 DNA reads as TGTGCCAGCAGTGACAGCCGGGACAGTAACTATGGCTACACCTTC.

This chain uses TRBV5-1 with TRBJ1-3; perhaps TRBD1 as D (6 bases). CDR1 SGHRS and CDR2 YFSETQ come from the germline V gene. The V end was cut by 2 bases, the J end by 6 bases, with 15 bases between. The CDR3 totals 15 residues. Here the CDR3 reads CASSLRGTYENTIYF. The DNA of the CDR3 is TGCGCCAGCAGCTTAAGGGGGACATACGAAAACACCATATATTTT. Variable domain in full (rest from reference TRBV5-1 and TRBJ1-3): KAGVTQTPRYLIKTRGQQVTLSCSPISGHRSVSWYQQTPGQGLQFLFEYFSETQRNKGNFPGRFSGRQFSNSRSEMNVSTLELGDSALYLCASSLRGTYENTIYFGEGSWLTVV.

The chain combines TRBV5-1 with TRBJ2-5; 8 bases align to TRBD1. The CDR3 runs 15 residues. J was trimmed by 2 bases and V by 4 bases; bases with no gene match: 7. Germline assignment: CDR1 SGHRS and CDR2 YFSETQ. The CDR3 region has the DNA TGCGCCAGCAGCCCCGGACAGGGCCCACAAGAGACCCAGTACTTC. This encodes CASSPGQGPQETQYF.

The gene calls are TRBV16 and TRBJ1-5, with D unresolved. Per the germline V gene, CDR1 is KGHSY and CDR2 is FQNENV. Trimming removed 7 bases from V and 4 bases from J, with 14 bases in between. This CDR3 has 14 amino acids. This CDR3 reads CASTRDGGNQPQHF. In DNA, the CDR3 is TGTGCCAGCACCCGGGATGGTGGGAATCAGCCCCAGCATTTT.

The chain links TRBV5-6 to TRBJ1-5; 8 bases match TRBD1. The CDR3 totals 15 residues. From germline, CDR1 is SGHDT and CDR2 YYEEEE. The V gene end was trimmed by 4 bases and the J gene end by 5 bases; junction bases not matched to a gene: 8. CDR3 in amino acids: CASSTLGQGDQPQHF. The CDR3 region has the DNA TGTGCCAGCAGCACCCTCGGACAGGGCGATCAGCCCCAGCATTTT.

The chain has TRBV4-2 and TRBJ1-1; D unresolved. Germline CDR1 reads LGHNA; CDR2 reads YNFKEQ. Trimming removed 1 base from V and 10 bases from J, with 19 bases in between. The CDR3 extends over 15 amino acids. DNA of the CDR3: TGTGCCAGCAGCCAAGTCGGCAGCCGCCTCAGAGGAGCTTTCTTT. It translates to CASSQVGSRLRGAFF.

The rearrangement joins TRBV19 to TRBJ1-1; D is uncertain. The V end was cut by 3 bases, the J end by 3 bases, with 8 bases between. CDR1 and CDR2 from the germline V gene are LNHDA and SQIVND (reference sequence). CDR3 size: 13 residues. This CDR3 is CASSMVVDTEAFF. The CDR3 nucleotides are TGTGCCAGTAGTATGGTAGTTGACACTGAAGCTTTCTTT.

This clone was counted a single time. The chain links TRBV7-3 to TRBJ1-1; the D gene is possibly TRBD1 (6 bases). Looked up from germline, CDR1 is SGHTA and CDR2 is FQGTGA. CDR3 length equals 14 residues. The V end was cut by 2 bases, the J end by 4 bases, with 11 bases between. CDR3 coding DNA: TGTGCCAGCAGCTTACTCGGCAGGGGCACTGAAGCTTTCTTT. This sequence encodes CASSLLGRGTEAFF.

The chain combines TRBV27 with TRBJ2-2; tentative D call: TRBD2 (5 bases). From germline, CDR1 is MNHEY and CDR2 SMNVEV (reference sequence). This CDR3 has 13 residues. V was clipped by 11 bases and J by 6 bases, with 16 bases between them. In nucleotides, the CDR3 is TGTGCCCCTCCTTGTGGAGGCCCCGGGGAGCTGTTTTTT. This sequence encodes CAPPCGGPGELFF.

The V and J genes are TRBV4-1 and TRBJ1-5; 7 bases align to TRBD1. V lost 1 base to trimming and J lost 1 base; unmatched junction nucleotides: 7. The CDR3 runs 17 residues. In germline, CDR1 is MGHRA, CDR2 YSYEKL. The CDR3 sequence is CASSQGRARGSNQPQHF. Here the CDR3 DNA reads TGCGCCAGCAGCCAAGGAAGGGCCAGGGGGAGCAATCAGCCCCAGCATTTT.

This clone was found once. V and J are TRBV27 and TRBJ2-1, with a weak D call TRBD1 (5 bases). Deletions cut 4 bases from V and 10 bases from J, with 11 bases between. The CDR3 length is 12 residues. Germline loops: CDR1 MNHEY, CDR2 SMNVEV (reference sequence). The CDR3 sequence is CASSSSGPEQFF. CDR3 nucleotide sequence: TGTGCCAGCAGTTCCTCAGGGCCCGAGCAGTTCTTC.

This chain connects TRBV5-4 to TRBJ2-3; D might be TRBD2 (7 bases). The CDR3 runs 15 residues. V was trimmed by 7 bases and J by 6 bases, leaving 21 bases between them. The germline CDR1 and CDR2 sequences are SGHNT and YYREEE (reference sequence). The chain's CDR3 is CASPAGEGVTDTQYF. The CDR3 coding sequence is TGTGCCAGCCCGGCCGGGGAGGGGGTCACCGATACGCAGTATTTT.

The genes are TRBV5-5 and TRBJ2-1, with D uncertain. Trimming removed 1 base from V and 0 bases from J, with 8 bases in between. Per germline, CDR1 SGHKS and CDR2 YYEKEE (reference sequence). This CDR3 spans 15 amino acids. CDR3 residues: CASSLTVSSYNEQFF. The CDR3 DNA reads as TGTGCCAGCAGCTTGACGGTAAGCTCCTACAATGAGCAGTTCTTC.

The CDR3 DNA reads TGCAGCGTTGGAACGGGACAGGTTAACTACGAGCAGTACTTC. It yields the protein CSVGTGQVNYEQYF. The chain joins TRBV29-1 to TRBJ2-7; 8 bases align to TRBD1. CDR1 and CDR2 (germline): SQVTM, ANQGSEA. V gave up 4 bases and J gave up 3 bases; unmatched junction bases: 8. The CDR3 spans 14 residues.

The CDR3 here is CASSSPGRTSYEQYF. The CDR3 DNA sequence: TGTGCCAGCAGTTCCCCGGGCAGGACATCCTACGAGCAGTACTTC. The gene calls are TRBV27 and TRBJ2-7; a possible D gene is TRBD1 (5 bases). V was pared by 4 bases and J by 1 base, with 14 bases between. There are 15 residues in the CDR3. Germline CDR1 MNHEY, CDR2 SMNVEV (reference sequence).

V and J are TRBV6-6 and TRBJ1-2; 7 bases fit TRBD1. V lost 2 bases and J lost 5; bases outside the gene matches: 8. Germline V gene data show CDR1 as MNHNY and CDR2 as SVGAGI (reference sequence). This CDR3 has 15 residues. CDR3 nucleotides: TGTGCCAGCAGTTACGGTGACAGGGACGGATATGGCTACACCTTC. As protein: CASSYGDRDGYGYTF.

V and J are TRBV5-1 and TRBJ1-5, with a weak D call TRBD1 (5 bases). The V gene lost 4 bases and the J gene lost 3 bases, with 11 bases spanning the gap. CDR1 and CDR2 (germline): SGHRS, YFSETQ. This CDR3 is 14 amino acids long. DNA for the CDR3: TGCGCCAGCAGCACAGGCAATCCCAATCAGCCCCAGCATTTT. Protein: CASSTGNPNQPQHF.

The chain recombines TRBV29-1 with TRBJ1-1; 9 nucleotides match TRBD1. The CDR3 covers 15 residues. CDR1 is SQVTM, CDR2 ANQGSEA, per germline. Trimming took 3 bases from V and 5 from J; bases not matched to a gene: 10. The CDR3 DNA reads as TGCAGCGTTGATCCCGGGACAGGGTTGGGAACTGAAGCTTTCTTT. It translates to CSVDPGTGLGTEAFF.

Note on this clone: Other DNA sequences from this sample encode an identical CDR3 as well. In DNA, the CDR3 is TGCGCCAGCAGTGAGTCAGGAAGGGGCAATGAGCAGTTCTTC. It codes for CASSESGRGNEQFF. The chain employs TRBV10-1 and TRBJ2-1; TRBD1 is a possible D gene (5 bases). V lost 0 bases and J lost 6, with 9 bases in between. CDR1 and CDR2 from the germline V gene are WNHNN and SYGVQD (reference sequence). This CDR3 is 14 amino acids long.

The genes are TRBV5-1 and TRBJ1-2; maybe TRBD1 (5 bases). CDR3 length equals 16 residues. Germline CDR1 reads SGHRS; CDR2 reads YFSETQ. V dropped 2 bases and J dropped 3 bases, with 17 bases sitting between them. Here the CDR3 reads CASSFSRRGADYGYTF. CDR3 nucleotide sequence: TGCGCCAGCAGCTTCTCTCGGCGGGGCGCTGACTATGGCTACACCTTC.